Each of the 14 T cell receptor beta chains below was sequenced from the same sample in a study of blood T cells in healthy people across ages. A J-beta primer mix and a sample-barcoded 5' primer were used in a second PCR of about 7 to 11 cycles. TCRdb passed the 5' RACE reads through MiXCR, listing each CDR3 protein once. The table includes 850,000 to 1,100,000 distinct CDR3 sequences, 35% to 40% detected once. The specimen was blood. Receptors originate from a man aged 18-30 years in good health.

The chain has TRBV12-3 or TRBV12-4 and TRBJ1-2; D not certain. The CDR3 consists of 15 residues. Trimming shortened V by 5 bases and J by 4 bases, and 17 bases separated the two germline ends. CDR3 nucleotides: TGTGCCAGCAGTCTCGTCGACGGGATACCCTATGGCTACACCTTC. This translates into CASSLVDGIPYGYTF.

This chain links TRBV12-3 or TRBV12-4 with TRBJ2-5; a weak D match, TRBD1 (6 bases). The CDR3 contains 15 residues. V dropped 2 bases and J dropped 5 bases, with 15 bases sitting between them. The DNA for the CDR3 is TGTGCCAGCAGTTTATCCCTCACAGGGAAGGAGACCCAGTACTTC. It specifies CASSLSLTGKETQYF.

Comment on this clonotype: Since a much larger clone is just one base distant, this may be a read error. Because the CDR3 is missing its conserved closing phenylalanine or tryptophan, this is likely a read error. The chain has TRBV4-3 and TRBJ2-1; D remains ambiguous. CDR3 length equals 17 residues. Germline V gene data show CDR1 as LGHNA and CDR2 as YSLEER. Trimming removed 4 bases at V and 0 bases at J, with 16 bases between. This CDR3 reads CASSPSREAGSYNEQFL. The CDR3 nucleotides are TGCGCCAGCAGCCCAAGTCGAGAGGCAGGCTCCTACAATGAGCAGTTCTTA.

Turning to this clonotype: The junction does not match germline at one end; this may be a read error. The J gene is TRBJ1-4, the V gene TRBV7-9; maybe TRBD1 (5 bases). Germline V CDR1 and CDR2: SEHNR, FQNEAQ (reference sequence). The CDR3 contains 16 residues. The CDR3 coding sequence is TGCGCCAGCAGCCTAAGCGCAGGGAGGGGTGGTGAAAAACTGTTTTTT. As protein: CASSLSAGRGGEKLFF. The full variable domain, its missing parts supplied by reference TRBV7-9 and TRBJ1-4, is DTGVSQNPRHKITKRGQNVTFRCDPISEHNRLYWYRQTLGQGPEFLTYFQNEAQLEKSRLLSDRFSAERPKGSFSTLEIQRTEQGDSAMYLCASSLSAGRGGEKLFFGSGTQLSVL.

The rearrangement links TRBV29-1 to TRBJ1-1, with 12 nucleotides matching TRBD1. Germline CDR1 is SQVTM and CDR2 is ANQGSEA. This CDR3 is 15 amino acids long. Losses at the gene ends were 4 bases for V and 3 bases for J; bases not matched to a gene: 6. The CDR3 DNA reads as TGCAGCGTTGGTCGGGACAGGGGGCTTGACACTGAAGCTTTCTTT. Residues: CSVGRDRGLDTEAFF.

This clonotype was detected a few times. This rearrangement joins TRBV20-1 to TRBJ2-5; D not certain. The CDR3 consists of 15 residues. Germline CDR1 DFQATT, CDR2 SNEGSKA (reference sequence). V lost 5 bases and J lost 3, with 19 bases in between. In nucleotides, the CDR3 is TGCAGTGCTTCAGGTTCACAGCTGTACGAAGAGACCCAGTACTTC. This sequence encodes CSASGSQLYEETQYF.

The CDR3 loop is CASCGDGGDTQYF. CDR3 nucleotide sequence: TGTGCCAGCTGCGGCGACGGGGGAGATACGCAGTATTTT. V gene TRBV7-9 combines with J gene TRBJ2-3; possibly TRBD2 for D (6 bases). The CDR3 spans 13 residues. Germline V CDR1 and CDR2: SEHNR, FQNEAQ (reference sequence). Trimming cost V 8 bases and J 5 bases, with 14 bases left between them.

Remarks on this clonotype: One end of the junction does not line up with germline, which may come from a read error. V and J are TRBV2 and TRBJ2-1; 12 bases map to TRBD2. Germline loops: CDR1 SNHLY, CDR2 FYNNEI. The CDR3 spans 18 residues. CDR3 sequence reads: CTSSGLAGGVSEGNEQFF. The CDR3 DNA follows: TGTACCAGCAGTGGTCTAGCGGGGGGGGTGTCGGAGGGCAATGAGCAGTTCTTC.

The chain recombines TRBV12-3 or TRBV12-4 with TRBJ1-1, with TRBD1 as a possible D gene (5 bases). This CDR3 has 12 residues. V lost 7 bases and J 5 bases, leaving 11 bases between the germline ends. As DNA, the CDR3 is TGTGCCAGCATTTCAGGGTGGACTGAAGCTTTCTTT. It is translated as CASISGWTEAFF.

This clonotype was counted at least ten times. V and J are TRBV9 and TRBJ2-1; TRBD1 matches at 10 bases. The CDR3 has 15 residues. The V gene end was trimmed by 3 bases and the J gene end by 1 base; junction bases not matched to a gene: 1. Looked up from germline, CDR1 is SGDLS and CDR2 is YYNGEE. The CDR3 DNA follows: TGTGCCAGCAGCGAGGGACAGGGGTCCTACAATGAGCAGTTCTTC. Protein product: CASSEGQGSYNEQFF.

V gene TRBV5-1 combines with J gene TRBJ1-1; D gene ambiguous. The CDR3 covers 16 residues. Looked up from germline, CDR1 is SGHRS and CDR2 is YFSETQ. Trimming left V 1 base short and J 3 bases short, with 16 bases between. CDR3 DNA sequence: TGCGCCAGCAGCTTGTGGCCGAAAAGCTCGGACACTGAAGCTTTCTTT. The encoded protein is CASSLWPKSSDTEAFF.

The sample holds a few counts of this clonotype. The chain combines TRBV25-1 with TRBJ2-7; D is unresolved. The V end lost 3 bases, the J end lost 2 bases, and 14 bases lay between the germline ends. The CDR3 consists of 15 residues. The germline CDR1 and CDR2 sequences are MGHDK and SYGVNS. Here the CDR3 DNA reads TGTGCCAGCAGTGATTACACCGAAGCGACCTACGAGCAGTACTTC. This gives the protein CASSDYTEATYEQYF.

This clonotype turned up a few times. The chain combines TRBV7-2 with TRBJ2-3; D call uncertain. CDR3 length: 15 residues. The germline CDR1 and CDR2 sequences are SGHTA and FQGNSA. V gave up 1 base and J gave up 5 bases, with 13 bases separating them. The DNA of the CDR3 is TGTGCCAGCAGCTTAGTAGACTTTAGTAAAGATACGCAGTATTTT. Protein sequence: CASSLVDFSKDTQYF.

This chain links TRBV2 with TRBJ2-2; TRBD2 matches 7 bases. The CDR3 is made up of 15 amino acids. V lost 5 bases and J lost 3; bases outside the gene matches: 6. Germline CDR1 SNHLY, CDR2 FYNNEI. The CDR3 protein is CASSMASGDTGELFF. The CDR3 DNA is TGTGCCAGCAGTATGGCTAGCGGTGACACCGGGGAGCTGTTTTTT.